This T cell receptor beta chain comes out of a study of cytomegalovirus exposure and HLA in healthy donors. Regarding the study as a whole: Researchers left out some V segments, among them TRBV6-2 and TRBV6-3, as indistinguishable.

Remarks on this clone: Antigen: not known. The sample has other DNA sequences that encode this CDR3 too.

Researchers ran the PCR with 60 Vbeta and 13 Jbeta primers. Sequenced by immunoSEQ multiplex PCR; TCRdb stores in-frame clones only, minus some. The table lists 100,000 to 120,000 clones, roughly 84% of them singletons. Germline V gives CDR1 SGHRS, CDR2 YFSETQ. The CDR3 sequence is 14 residues long. V gave up 0 bases and J gave up 2 bases, with 8 bases separating them. Sequencing used PBMCs. This clonotype originated in a man aged 25-45 years in good health and CMV-seropositive. This chain connects TRBV5-1 to TRBJ2-5; D is possibly TRBD1 (5 bases). CDR3 loop: CASSLGQSQETQYF. Written as DNA, the CDR3 is TGCGCCAGCAGCTTGGGACAGTCACAAGAGACCCAGTACTTC.